The 7 T cell receptor beta chains in this list originate from one sample, sequenced in a study of beta chain features in type 1 diabetes (dated by TCRdb to about 2018). Findings and caveats that apply to the study as a whole: A moderate but significant shortening of TCRB CDR3 length was observed in type 1 diabetes patients in all four CD4+ subsets.

The antigens these receptors bind are not known. Library generation was performed with the immunoSEQ multiplex PCR assay. The entire amount of isolated RNA was reverse transcribed using the High Capacity cDNA Reverse Transcription Kit, so the sequenced TCRB transcripts were expressed ones. The source is immuneACCESS, and TCRdb retained only in-frame sequences with V and J called. Part of the clones is not carried over; for the studies checked, unresolved V genes explain less than half of this, and the remainder is unexplained. In all, the sample holds a few hundred thousand clones, and around 10% of those were seen once. The ten largest clones add up to 0.6% of the sample. Source material: central memory CD4+ T cells from blood. The receptors stem from a man aged 25-40 years with type 1 diabetes.

This clone was observed a few times. The chain combines TRBV30 with TRBJ1-2; possibly TRBD1 for D (6 bases). V lost 3 bases and J lost 5, with 19 bases in between. Germline V gene data show CDR1 as GTSNPN and CDR2 as SVGIG (reference sequence). CDR3 length: 15 residues. DNA of the CDR3: TGTGCCTGGAGCAGGGGTCTTGGCGGGGGGTATGGCTACACCTTC. Translation: CAWSRGLGGGYGYTF.

The gene calls are TRBV25-1 and TRBJ1-2; D call uncertain. The CDR3 is 13 amino acids. Trimming removed 5 bases at V and 5 bases at J, with 12 bases between. The germline V gene encodes CDR1 MGHDK and CDR2 SYGVNS. The CDR3 region has the DNA TGTGCCAGCAGTCTCGGGTGGGAATATGGCTACACCTTC. Protein: CASSLGWEYGYTF.

There are a few counts of this clone. CDR3 in amino acids: CASSQGTGASYEQYF. In DNA, the CDR3 is TGCGCCAGCAGCCAGGGGACAGGGGCATCCTACGAGCAGTACTTC. This chain joins TRBV4-3 and TRBJ2-7; 10 bases fit TRBD1. V was pared by 3 bases and J by 1 base, with 3 bases of the junction left unmatched. CDR3 length equals 15 residues. The germline V gene has CDR1 LGHNA and CDR2 YSLEER.

This clone was recorded a few times. The CDR3 loop is CASSLKKRVQAFF. For the CDR3, the DNA is TGTGCCAGCAGCTTAAAGAAAAGGGTTCAAGCTTTCTTT. The chain employs TRBV7-3 and TRBJ1-1; D is uncertain. Deletions cut 1 base from V and 9 bases from J, with 12 bases between. The CDR3 runs to 13 residues. The V gene's germline CDR1 is SGHTA and CDR2 FQGTGA.

The chain combines TRBV11-2 with TRBJ2-2; D gene uncertain. Germline V gives CDR1 SGHAT, CDR2 FQNNGV. Trimming took 1 base from V and 1 from J, leaving 7 bases between them. The CDR3 length is 15 residues. The chain's CDR3 is CASSLGRQNTGELFF. The CDR3 region has the DNA TGTGCCAGCAGCTTAGGTCGTCAGAACACCGGGGAGCTGTTTTTT.

V gene TRBV7-2 combines with J gene TRBJ1-2; 7 bases line up with TRBD1. The CDR3 has 14 amino acids. V trimming: 4 bases; J trimming: 5 bases; junction bases outside the gene matches: 7. CDR1 SGHTA and CDR2 FQGNSA come from the germline V gene. In nucleotides, the CDR3 is TGTGCCAGCAGCTCCGACAGGGTTCGGTATGGCTACACCTTC. Translation gives CASSSDRVRYGYTF.

This clone was observed a few times. The chain couples TRBV28 to TRBJ1-5; D is possibly TRBD1 (6 bases). The V and J ends lost 7 bases and 1 base respectively, with 14 bases between them. In germline, CDR1 is MDHEN, CDR2 SYDVKM. The CDR3 is 15 residues long. CDR3 coding DNA: TGTGCCAGCACCACGACAGGTCAGAGCAATCAGCCCCAGCATTTT. Encoded protein: CASTTTGQSNQPQHF.